The 8 T cell receptor beta chains listed next were all sequenced from one sample in a study of beta chain features in type 1 diabetes. Findings of the study overall: Shortening that was moderate but significant affected the TCRB CDR3s of Type 1 diabetes patients in all four CD4+ subsets.

These TCRs are of unknown antigen specificity. Sequenced material consisted of expressed TCRB transcripts (all of the isolated RNA was reverse transcribed). Repertoires were generated with immunoSEQ multiplex PCR, while TCRdb's copy carries only in-frame clones and drops some. The sample lists some 350,000 clones; roughly 13% were seen once. Material for sequencing was naive CD4+ T cells from blood. The receptor set was obtained from a woman between 18 and 29 years old with type 1 diabetes.

The chain carries TRBV29-1 and TRBJ2-5; TRBD1 might be the D (6 bases). The length of the CDR3 is 13 residues. Germline lookup yields CDR1 SQVTM and CDR2 ANQGSEA. With 5 bases removed from V and 4 bases from J, the gap between germline ends came to 14 bases. The CDR3 protein is CSVRPGAGETQYF. The CDR3 DNA reads as TGCAGCGTTCGACCAGGGGCGGGAGAGACCCAGTACTTC. Looking up the rest from reference TRBV29-1 and TRBJ2-5 gives the full variable domain: SAVISQKPSRDICQRGTSLTIQCQVDSQVTMMFWYRQQPGQSLTLIATANQGSEATYESGFVIDKFPISRPNLTFSTLTVSNMSPEDSSIYLCSVRPGAGETQYFGPGTRLLVL.

This clone came up a few times. The V and J genes are TRBV7-2 and TRBJ2-1, with TRBD2 identical over 8 bases. The CDR3 runs to 13 residues. CDR1 is SGHTA, CDR2 FQGNSA, per germline. The J segment lost 8 bases and the V segment lost 5 bases, leaving 5 bases of the junction unmatched. The CDR3 nucleotides are TGTGCCAGCAGCCGTAGCGGGAACGATGAGCAGTTCTTC. It translates to CASSRSGNDEQFF.

The chain employs TRBV28 and TRBJ2-3; TRBD2 aligns across 10 bases. V lost 2 bases and J lost 4; bases outside the gene matches: 6. This CDR3 is built from 16 residues. The V gene's germline CDR1 is MDHEN and CDR2 SYDVKM. The CDR3 region is CASSLLAGEDADTQYF. The CDR3 DNA is TGTGCCAGCAGTTTACTAGCGGGAGAGGATGCAGATACGCAGTATTTT.

V usage is TRBV29-1 and J usage is TRBJ2-1; the match to TRBD1 covers 9 bases. This CDR3 contains 13 residues. V gave up 3 bases and J gave up 8 bases; unmatched junction bases: 5. Germline assignment: CDR1 SQVTM and CDR2 ANQGSEA. The CDR3, as DNA: TGCAGCGTTGACAGGGACAGGGTCGATGAGCAGTTCTTC. The encoded protein is CSVDRDRVDEQFF.

This clone was seen a few times. This chain links TRBV11-2 with TRBJ2-7; weak D call: TRBD1 (5 bases). Germline V lookup: CDR1 SGHAT, CDR2 FQNNGV. Trimming removed 0 bases at V and 12 bases at J, with 15 bases between. This CDR3 contains 13 residues. CDR3 DNA: TGTGCCAGCAGCTTAGATGAGGCAGGGCACTGGTACGTC. It encodes CASSLDEAGHWYV.

The chain combines TRBV28 with TRBJ1-5; D remains unclear. The CDR3 runs to 13 residues. Trimming took 5 bases from V and 9 from J, leaving 14 bases between them. Germline CDR1 reads MDHEN; CDR2 reads SYDVKM. The CDR3 DNA sequence: TGTGCCAGCAGTCCGCCGGAGCGAGTGCCCCAGCATTTT. This gives the protein CASSPPERVPQHF.

The CDR3 here is CASSSGGLNQPQHF. The CDR3 nucleotides are TGTGCCAGCAGTTCCGGGGGACTGAATCAGCCCCAGCATTTT. The chain employs TRBV28 and TRBJ1-5; D might be TRBD1 (5 bases). Looked up from germline, CDR1 is MDHEN and CDR2 is SYDVKM. V was shortened by 4 bases and J by 4 bases, with 11 bases between the two germline ends. The CDR3 runs to 14 residues.

The J gene is TRBJ2-1, the V gene TRBV19; possibly TRBD2 for D (6 bases). Trimming stripped 7 bases from V and 0 bases from J, with 16 bases between. Germline CDR1 reads LNHDA; CDR2 reads SQIVND (reference sequence). This CDR3 is built from 16 residues. This chain's CDR3 is CASIPRGASSYNEQFF. DNA for the CDR3: TGTGCCAGTATCCCGCGCGGGGCAAGCTCCTACAATGAGCAGTTCTTC.